The T cell receptor beta chain described here comes from a study of blood T cell repertoires in COVID-19. The V end was cut by 5 bases, the J end by 4 bases, with 23 bases between. There are 17 residues in the CDR3. Looked up from germline, CDR1 is SGHVS and CDR2 is FQNEAQ. Original handling: Estimated nucleated cell counts came from reference gene primer amplification. Libraries were prepared by immunoSEQ multiplex PCR; TCRdb keeps only in-frame clonotypes and omits some of them. That table furnishes V, J and clone size, whereas the DNA furnished D and trimming. The sample lists around 60,000 clones, 65% to 90% occurring once.

Sequences were obtained from peripheral blood. This chain links TRBV7-8 with TRBJ1-1, with a tentative D call TRBD1 (6 bases). The receptor comes from a man in his fifties or sixties with COVID-19, enrolled during active disease. Written as DNA, the CDR3 is TGTGCCAGCAGCGCCCGACTTCGACTCAGGGGAAGCACTGAAGCTTTCTTT. Its protein is CASSARLRLRGSTEAFF.